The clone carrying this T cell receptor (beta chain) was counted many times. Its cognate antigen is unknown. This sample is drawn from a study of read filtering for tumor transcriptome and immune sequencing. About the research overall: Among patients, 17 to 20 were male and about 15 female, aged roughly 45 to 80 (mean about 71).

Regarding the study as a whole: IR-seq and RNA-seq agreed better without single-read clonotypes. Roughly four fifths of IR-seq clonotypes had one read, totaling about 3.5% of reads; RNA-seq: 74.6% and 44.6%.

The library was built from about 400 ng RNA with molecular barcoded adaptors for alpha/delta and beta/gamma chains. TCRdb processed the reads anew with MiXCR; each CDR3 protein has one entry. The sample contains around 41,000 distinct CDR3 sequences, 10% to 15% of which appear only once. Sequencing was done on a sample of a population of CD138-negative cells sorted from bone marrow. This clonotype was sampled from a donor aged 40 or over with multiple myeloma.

The CDR3 here is CSAREGKNYGYTF. DNA for the CDR3: TGCAGTGCTAGAGAGGGGAAAAACTATGGCTACACCTTC. The chain combines TRBV20-1 with TRBJ1-2; D is ambiguous. With 0 bases removed from V and 2 bases from J, the gap between germline ends came to 7 bases. The CDR3 covers 13 residues. Germline-derived CDR1 and CDR2 are DFQATT and SNEGSKA (reference sequence).